This record looks at one T cell receptor beta chain sequence and its context. The data originate from a study of blood T cell repertoires in COVID-19. For the study at large: Sites in the United States, Italy and Spain provided acute and convalescent COVID-19 samples. T cells, B-cell-depleted T cells, or PBMCs supplied cDNA or gDNA.

Original processing methods: For nucleated cells, counts were estimated from reference gene primer amplification. Some clones are missing from TCRdb's copy, which holds only in-frame ones; the method was immunoSEQ multiplex PCR. V and J calls and clone size are as listed in that table; D and trimming were resolved from the DNA. This table has 150,000 to 160,000 clones, around 85% appearing once. The CDR3 spans 16 residues. Germline CDR1 and CDR2: SGHDT and YYEEEE. The trim removed 5 bases at V and 6 bases at J, leaving 14 bases unmatched. Sequenced input: peripheral blood. V usage is TRBV5-6 and J usage is TRBJ2-5, with 9 bases that match TRBD2. The TCR comes from an older woman with acute or convalescent COVID-19. The CDR3 DNA is TGTGCCAGCAGTTTGAGCGGGGGGCCTCCGGGGAAGACCCAGTACTTC. This encodes CASSLSGGPPGKTQYF. Looking up the rest from reference TRBV5-6 and TRBJ2-5 gives the full variable domain: DAGVTQSPTHLIKTRGQQVTLRCSPKSGHDTVSWYQQALGQGPQFIFQYYEEEERQRGNFPDRFSGHQFPNYSSELNVNALLLGDSALYLCASSLSGGPPGKTQYFGPGTRLLVL.